This entry concerns a single T cell receptor beta chain. Its cognate antigen is unknown. A single record per CDR3 protein comes from TCRdb applying MiXCR to the 5' RACE reads. The table lists roughly 220,000 distinct CDR3 sequences, 15% to 20% of them singletons. The data stem from a study of CD8 T cells in ankylosing spondylitis. General study results and limits: As for the disease-linked clones, they showed a CD8+ phenotype and occurred at relatively low frequencies in peripheral blood. There was a TCR beta motif, made of several highly homologous variants, that appeared characteristic of ankylosing spondylitis blood.

Germline V lookup: CDR1 SNHLY, CDR2 FYNNEI. Trimming removed 0 bases from V and 10 bases from J; junction bases left unmatched: 0. This CDR3 is built from 12 residues. The chain links TRBV2 to TRBJ2-1; 7 bases map to TRBD2. This clonotype was sampled from a male donor with ankylosing spondylitis. The source material was blood, either unsorted or a sorted T cell fraction (not recorded which). CDR3 region: CASSEAGGEQFF. The CDR3 bases are TGTGCCAGCAGTGAAGCGGGGGGGGAGCAGTTCTTC.